The 18 T cell receptor beta chains listed next were all sequenced from one sample in a study of T-cell memory formation after mild COVID-19. Each CDR3 protein is one row after TCRdb ran MiXCR on the 5' RACE reads. The table lists under 300,000 distinct CDR3 sequences, 16% of them singletons, with 20% to 25% in the top ten. What was sequenced was PBMCs or a T cell subset sorted from them (not recorded which). The receptor set was obtained from a man between 18 and 35 years old who had mild COVID-19 (a few samples of this study predate the infection). Cell type and time point are not known.

This clonotype has only a few counts. This rearrangement joins TRBV10-3 to TRBJ1-3; D gene uncertain. Trimming removed 7 bases at V and 0 bases at J, with 10 bases between. The CDR3 consists of 14 residues. Per germline, CDR1 ENHRY and CDR2 SYGVKD. The CDR3 DNA follows: TGTGCCATCATGGCGGACGACTCTGGAAACACCATATATTTT. Protein product: CAIMADDSGNTIYF.

In its sample, this clonotype was seen a few times. This chain uses TRBV5-1 with TRBJ2-5; the D gene is possibly TRBD1 (6 bases). Looked up from germline, CDR1 is SGHRS and CDR2 is YFSETQ. The CDR3 covers 14 residues. Trimming shortened V by 0 bases and J by 6 bases, and 12 bases separated the two germline ends. The CDR3, as DNA: TGCGCCAGCAGCTTGGAGGGGGTATTACAGACCCAGTACTTC. Its translation: CASSLEGVLQTQYF.

The chain carries TRBV12-3 or TRBV12-4 and TRBJ2-2, with D hard to call. This CDR3 contains 15 residues. V dropped 6 bases and J dropped 1 base, with 12 bases sitting between them. In nucleotides, the CDR3 is TGTGCCAGCAGGCCCCTAGGCGTGAACACCGGGGAGCTGTTTTTT. This gives the protein CASRPLGVNTGELFF.

The chain employs TRBV7-9 and TRBJ2-3; 8 bases fit TRBD2. This CDR3 contains 15 residues. Germline CDR1 SEHNR, CDR2 FQNEAQ (reference sequence). V lost 4 bases and J lost 2; bases outside the gene matches: 5. CDR3 bases: TGTGCCAGCAGCTATACTAGCGGAAACACAGATACGCAGTATTTT. Its protein product is CASSYTSGNTDTQYF.

The V gene is TRBV7-2, the J gene TRBJ2-7; 10 positions agree with TRBD2. CDR3 length: 15 residues. The J segment lost 4 bases and the V segment lost 5 bases, leaving 8 bases of the junction unmatched. Germline V gene lookup returns CDR1 SGHTA and CDR2 FQGNSA. DNA of the CDR3: TGTGCCAGCAGCCCCCGGACTAGCGGCCTATACGAGCAGTACTTC. Protein product: CASSPRTSGLYEQYF.

V gene TRBV11-2 combines with J gene TRBJ2-2, with no clear D. The CDR3 has 12 residues. V lost 4 bases and J 6 bases, leaving 6 bases between the germline ends. Germline CDR1 SGHAT, CDR2 FQNNGV. CDR3 region: CASSSWAGELFF. As DNA, the CDR3 is TGTGCCAGCAGCTCGTGGGCCGGGGAGCTGTTTTTT.

CDR3 in DNA: TGTGCCAGCTCACCACCCGGGGGCCCGGGGTACGAGCAGTACTTC. This encodes CASSPPGGPGYEQYF. This chain uses TRBV18 with TRBJ2-7; D assignment may be TRBD1 or TRBD2 (6 bases each). V shed 0 bases and J shed 4 bases, with 13 bases lying between them. This CDR3 is 15 amino acids long. Germline loops: CDR1 KGHSH, CDR2 LQKENI.

This clonotype was counted between two and nine times. V is TRBV12-3 or TRBV12-4 and J is TRBJ2-6, with D perhaps matching TRBD1 or TRBD2 (5 bases each). CDR3 length: 15 residues. V dropped 8 bases and J dropped 2 bases, with 13 bases sitting between them. This CDR3 reads CASSLGVTGANVLTF. CDR3 coding DNA: TGTGCCAGCTCCCTGGGGGTGACTGGGGCCAACGTCCTGACTTTC.

V and J are TRBV29-1 and TRBJ1-3; no firm D call. Trimming removed 0 bases from V and 4 bases from J, with 4 bases in between. The CDR3 is 12 amino acids. Germline CDR1 is SQVTM and CDR2 is ANQGSEA. Written as DNA, the CDR3 is TGCAGCGTTGAAGACAGGGGAAACACCATATATTTT. Residues: CSVEDRGNTIYF.

This clonotype has only a few counts. J is TRBJ1-5 and V is TRBV5-5, with D unresolved. Germline values: CDR1 SGHKS, CDR2 YYEKEE (reference sequence). The germline V and J ends were trimmed by 0 bases and 0 bases, with 7 bases remaining between them. The CDR3 sequence is 15 residues long. The CDR3 DNA reads as TGTGCCAGCAGCTTGGTTGGGGTTAGCAATCAGCCCCAGCATTTT. Its translation is CASSLVGVSNQPQHF.

This clonotype was detected a few times. The chain has TRBV20-1 and TRBJ2-7; 10 bases are a match to TRBD1. The CDR3 covers 13 residues. Germline V CDR1 and CDR2: DFQATT, SNEGSKA (reference sequence). The ends lost 7 bases at V and 2 bases at J; junction bases unmatched: 5. CDR3 in amino acids: CSVPDRGAYEQYF. In nucleotides, the CDR3 is TGCAGTGTTCCGGACAGGGGGGCCTACGAGCAGTACTTC.

This clonotype was counted only a few times. J is TRBJ2-6 and V is TRBV12-3 or TRBV12-4; D is undetermined. This CDR3 is built from 13 residues. Trimming cost V 10 bases and J 4 bases, with 11 bases left between them. CDR3 DNA sequence: TGTGCCACAAGCTCTCCCGGGGCCAACGTCCTGACTTTC. Amino acid sequence: CATSSPGANVLTF.

This sequence joins TRBV13 and TRBJ2-3; TRBD2 might be the D (6 bases). The CDR3 sequence is 16 residues long. Trimming pared 5 bases from V and 6 bases from J, leaving 21 bases between. The germline gives CDR1 PRHDT, CDR2 FYEKMQ (reference sequence). The CDR3 loop is CASSELSGSPHDTQYF. The CDR3 DNA reads TGTGCCAGCAGCGAACTATCCGGGAGCCCCCATGATACGCAGTATTTT.

V usage is TRBV20-1 and J usage is TRBJ2-5, with D hard to call. V was cut by 6 bases and J by 1 base, with 15 bases left in between. Germline CDR1 is DFQATT and CDR2 is SNEGSKA (reference sequence). CDR3 length: 14 residues. As DNA, the CDR3 is TGCAGTGCCCCCGAGGAACAGACCCAAGAGACCCAGTACTTC. It is translated as CSAPEEQTQETQYF.

This clonotype was counted once. The chain couples TRBV7-2 to TRBJ1-5; a possible D gene is TRBD1 (6 bases). The V gene's germline CDR1 is SGHTA and CDR2 FQGNSA. V gave up 3 bases and J gave up 2 bases, with 17 bases separating them. The CDR3 runs to 17 residues. CDR3 region: CASSFGTGWGGNQPQHF. DNA of the CDR3: TGTGCCAGCAGCTTCGGTACAGGGTGGGGCGGCAATCAGCCCCAGCATTTT.

The chain joins TRBV20-1 to TRBJ2-7; TRBD1 might be the D (5 bases). CDR1 is DFQATT, CDR2 SNEGSKA, per germline (reference sequence). V gave up 1 base and J gave up 4 bases, with 11 bases separating them. This CDR3 has 13 amino acids. DNA of the CDR3: TGCAGTGCTAGAGCCCCAGGGTTTTACGAGCAGTACGTC. This sequence encodes CSARAPGFYEQYV.

This clonotype was detected a few times. The chain is built from TRBV5-5 and TRBJ1-5; D remains unclear. With 4 bases removed from V and 1 base from J, the gap between germline ends came to 18 bases. Germline CDR1 reads SGHKS; CDR2 reads YYEKEE (reference sequence). The length of the CDR3 is 17 residues. The CDR3 sequence is CASSLYQTSGSNQPQHF. The CDR3 bases are TGTGCCAGCAGCCTCTATCAAACCTCGGGGAGCAATCAGCCCCAGCATTTT.

The chain has TRBV20-1 and TRBJ1-5, with a tentative D call TRBD1 (5 bases). CDR1 is DFQATT, CDR2 SNEGSKA, per germline (reference sequence). Trimming cost V 4 bases and J 6 bases, with 13 bases left between them. The CDR3 consists of 13 residues. CDR3 DNA: TGCAGTGCTACGACTTGGGGCAGTCAGCCCCAGCATTTT. Translated, it gives CSATTWGSQPQHF.